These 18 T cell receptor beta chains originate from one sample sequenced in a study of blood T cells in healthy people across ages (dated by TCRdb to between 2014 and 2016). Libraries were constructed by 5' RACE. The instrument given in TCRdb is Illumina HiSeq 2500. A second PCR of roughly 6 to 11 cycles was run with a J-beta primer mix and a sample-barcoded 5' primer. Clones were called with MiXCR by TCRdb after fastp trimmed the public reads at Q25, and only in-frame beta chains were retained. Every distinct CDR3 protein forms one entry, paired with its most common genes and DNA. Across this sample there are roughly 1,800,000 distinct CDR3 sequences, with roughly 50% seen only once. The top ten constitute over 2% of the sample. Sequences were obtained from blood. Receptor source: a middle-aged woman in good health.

Here the CDR3 DNA reads TGTGCCAGCAGGCCTTCAACCCAATCCTACGAGCAGTACTTC. This gives the protein CASRPSTQSYEQYF. V and J are TRBV27 and TRBJ2-7; no firm D call. This CDR3 comprises 14 residues. Trimming cost V 6 bases and J 1 base, with 13 bases left between them. The germline V gene has CDR1 MNHEY and CDR2 SMNVEV (reference sequence).

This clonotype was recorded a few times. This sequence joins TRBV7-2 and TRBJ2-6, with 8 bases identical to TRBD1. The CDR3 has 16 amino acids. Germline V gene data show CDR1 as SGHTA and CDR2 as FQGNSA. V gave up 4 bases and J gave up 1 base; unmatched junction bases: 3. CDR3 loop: CASSSWTGSGANVLTF. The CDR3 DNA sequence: TGTGCCAGCAGCTCTTGGACAGGGTCTGGGGCCAACGTCCTGACTTTC. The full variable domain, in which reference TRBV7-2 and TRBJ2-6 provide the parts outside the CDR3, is GAGVSQSPSNKVTEKGKDVELRCDPISGHTALYWYRQSLGQGLEFLIYFQGNSAPDKSGLPSDRFSAERTGGSVSTLTIQRTQQEDSAVYLCASSSWTGSGANVLTFGAGSRLTVL.

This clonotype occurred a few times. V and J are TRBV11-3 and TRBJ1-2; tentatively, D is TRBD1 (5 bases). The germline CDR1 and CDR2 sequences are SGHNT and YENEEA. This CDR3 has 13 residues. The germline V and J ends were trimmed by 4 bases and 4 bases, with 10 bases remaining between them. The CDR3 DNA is TGTGCCAGCAGCTCGGACGGGGGCTATGGCTACACCTTC. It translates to CASSSDGGYGYTF.

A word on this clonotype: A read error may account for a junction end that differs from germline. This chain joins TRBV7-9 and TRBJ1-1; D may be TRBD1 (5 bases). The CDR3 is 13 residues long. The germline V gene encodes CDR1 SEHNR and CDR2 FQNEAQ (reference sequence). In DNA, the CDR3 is TGTGCCAGCAGGAGGGAGGGGAACCCTGAAGCTTTCTTT. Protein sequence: CASRREGNPEAFF.

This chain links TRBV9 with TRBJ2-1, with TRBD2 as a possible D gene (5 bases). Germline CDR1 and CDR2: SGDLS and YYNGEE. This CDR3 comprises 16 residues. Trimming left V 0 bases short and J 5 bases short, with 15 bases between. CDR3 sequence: CASSVDPRGTNNEQFF. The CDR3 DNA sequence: TGTGCCAGCAGCGTAGACCCCCGGGGAACGAACAATGAGCAGTTCTTC.

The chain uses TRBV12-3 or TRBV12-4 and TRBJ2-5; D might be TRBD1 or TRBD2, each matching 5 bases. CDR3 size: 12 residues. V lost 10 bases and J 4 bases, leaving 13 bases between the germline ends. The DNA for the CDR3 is TGTGCCATCATGAGGGGTCCAGAGACCCAGTACTTC. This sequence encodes CAIMRGPETQYF.

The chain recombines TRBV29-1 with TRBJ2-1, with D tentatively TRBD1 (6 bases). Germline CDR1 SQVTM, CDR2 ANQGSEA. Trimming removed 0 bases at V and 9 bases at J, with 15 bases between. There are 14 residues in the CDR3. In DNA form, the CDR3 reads TGCAGCGTTGAAGATGGGGCAGGGGATGGTGAGCAGTTCTTC. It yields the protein CSVEDGAGDGEQFF.

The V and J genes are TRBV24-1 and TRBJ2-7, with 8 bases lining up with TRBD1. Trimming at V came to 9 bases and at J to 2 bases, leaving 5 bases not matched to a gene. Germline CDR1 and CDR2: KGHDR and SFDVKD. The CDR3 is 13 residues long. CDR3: CATAQGEAYEQYF. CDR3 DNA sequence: TGTGCCACCGCACAGGGGGAAGCCTACGAGCAGTACTTC.

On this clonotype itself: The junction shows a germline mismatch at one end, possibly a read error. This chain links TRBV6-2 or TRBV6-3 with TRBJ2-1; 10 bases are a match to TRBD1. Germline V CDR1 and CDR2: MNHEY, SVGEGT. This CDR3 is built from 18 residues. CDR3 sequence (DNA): TGTGCCAGCAGTTACCTCTCCGGGACAGGGGTTCGCTACAATGAACAGTTCTTC. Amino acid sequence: CASSYLSGTGVRYNEQFF.

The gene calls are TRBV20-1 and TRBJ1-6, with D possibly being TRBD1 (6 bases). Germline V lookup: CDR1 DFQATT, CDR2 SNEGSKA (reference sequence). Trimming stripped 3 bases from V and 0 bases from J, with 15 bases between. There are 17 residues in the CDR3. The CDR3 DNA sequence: TGCAGTGCTAGGGGGGGCCTCTCACCCTCCTATAATTCACCCCTCCACTTT. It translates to CSARGGLSPSYNSPLHF.

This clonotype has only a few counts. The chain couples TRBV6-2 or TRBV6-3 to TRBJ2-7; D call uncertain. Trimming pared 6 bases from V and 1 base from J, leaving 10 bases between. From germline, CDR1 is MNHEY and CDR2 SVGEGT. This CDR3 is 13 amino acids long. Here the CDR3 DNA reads TGTGCCAGCAGCAGGTCAGCTTCCTACGAGCAGTACTTC. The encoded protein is CASSRSASYEQYF.

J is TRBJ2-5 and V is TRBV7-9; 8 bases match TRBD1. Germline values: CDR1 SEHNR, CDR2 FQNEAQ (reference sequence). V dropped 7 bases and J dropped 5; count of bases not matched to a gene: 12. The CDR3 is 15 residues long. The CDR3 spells CASILAGGLSETQYF. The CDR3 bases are TGTGCCAGCATCCTAGCAGGGGGCCTATCGGAGACCCAGTACTTC.

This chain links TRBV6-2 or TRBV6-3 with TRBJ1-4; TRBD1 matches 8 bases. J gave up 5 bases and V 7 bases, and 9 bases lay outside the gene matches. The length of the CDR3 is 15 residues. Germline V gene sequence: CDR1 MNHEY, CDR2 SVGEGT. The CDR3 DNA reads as TGTGCCAGCAACTTCAGGGGGCGAGAGAATGAAAAACTGTTTTTT. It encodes CASNFRGRENEKLFF.

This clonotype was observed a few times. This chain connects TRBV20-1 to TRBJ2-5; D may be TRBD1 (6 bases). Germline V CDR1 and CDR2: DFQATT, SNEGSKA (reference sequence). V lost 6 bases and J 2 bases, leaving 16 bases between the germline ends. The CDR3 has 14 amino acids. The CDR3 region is CSAHLQGLQETQYF. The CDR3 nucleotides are TGCAGTGCGCATCTTCAGGGGCTTCAAGAGACCCAGTACTTC.

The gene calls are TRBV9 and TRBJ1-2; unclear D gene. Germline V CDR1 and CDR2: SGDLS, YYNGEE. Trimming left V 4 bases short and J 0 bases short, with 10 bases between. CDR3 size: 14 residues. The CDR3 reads CASSRGPANYGYTF. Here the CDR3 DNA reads TGTGCCAGCAGCCGAGGACCTGCTAACTATGGCTACACCTTC.

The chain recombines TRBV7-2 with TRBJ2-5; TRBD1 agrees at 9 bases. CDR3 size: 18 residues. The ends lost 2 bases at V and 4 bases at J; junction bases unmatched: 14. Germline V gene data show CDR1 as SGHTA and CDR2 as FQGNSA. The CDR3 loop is CASSLLGIRDRVGETQYF. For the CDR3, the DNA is TGTGCCAGCAGCTTATTGGGAATCCGGGACAGGGTCGGAGAGACCCAGTACTTC.

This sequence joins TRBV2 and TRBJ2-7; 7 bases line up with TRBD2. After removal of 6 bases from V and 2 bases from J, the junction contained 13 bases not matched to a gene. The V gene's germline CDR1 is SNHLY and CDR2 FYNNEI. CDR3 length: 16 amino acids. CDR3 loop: CASRTLLASQTYEQYF. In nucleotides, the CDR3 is TGTGCCAGCAGGACCCTACTAGCGTCCCAGACCTACGAGCAGTACTTC.

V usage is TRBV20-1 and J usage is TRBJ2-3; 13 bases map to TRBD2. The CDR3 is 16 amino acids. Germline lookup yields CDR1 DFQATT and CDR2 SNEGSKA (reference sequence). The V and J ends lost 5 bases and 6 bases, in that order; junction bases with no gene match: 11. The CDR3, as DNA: TGCAGTGCTCGAGGACTAGCGGGGGCCAAGCTCGATACGCAGTATTTT. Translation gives CSARGLAGAKLDTQYF.